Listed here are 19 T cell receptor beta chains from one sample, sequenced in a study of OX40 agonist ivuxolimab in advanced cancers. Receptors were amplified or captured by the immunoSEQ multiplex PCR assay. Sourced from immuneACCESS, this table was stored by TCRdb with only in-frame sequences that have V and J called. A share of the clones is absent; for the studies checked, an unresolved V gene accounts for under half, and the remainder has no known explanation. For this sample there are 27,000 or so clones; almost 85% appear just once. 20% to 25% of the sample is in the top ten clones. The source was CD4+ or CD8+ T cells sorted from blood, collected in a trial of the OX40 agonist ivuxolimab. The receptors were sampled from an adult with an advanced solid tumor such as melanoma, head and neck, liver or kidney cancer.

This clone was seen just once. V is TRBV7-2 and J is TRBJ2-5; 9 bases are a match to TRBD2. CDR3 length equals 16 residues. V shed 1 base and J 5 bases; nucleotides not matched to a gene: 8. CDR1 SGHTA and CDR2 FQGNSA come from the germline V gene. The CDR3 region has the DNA TGTGCCAGCAGCTTAGGGGTAGCGGGAGCGCAGGAGACCCAGTACTTC. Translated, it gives CASSLGVAGAQETQYF.

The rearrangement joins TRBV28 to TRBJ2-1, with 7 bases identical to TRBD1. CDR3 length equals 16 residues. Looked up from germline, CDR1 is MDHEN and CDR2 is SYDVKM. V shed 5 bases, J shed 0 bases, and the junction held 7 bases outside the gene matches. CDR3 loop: CASSLMGQRSYNEQFF. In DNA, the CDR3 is TGTGCCAGCAGTCTTATGGGACAGCGCTCCTACAATGAGCAGTTCTTC. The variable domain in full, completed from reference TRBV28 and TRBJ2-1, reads DVKVTQSSRYLVKRTGEKVFLECVQDMDHENMFWYRQDPGLGLRLIYFSYDVKMKEKGDIPEGYSVSREKKERFSLILESASTNQTSMYLCASSLMGQRSYNEQFFGPGTRLTVL.

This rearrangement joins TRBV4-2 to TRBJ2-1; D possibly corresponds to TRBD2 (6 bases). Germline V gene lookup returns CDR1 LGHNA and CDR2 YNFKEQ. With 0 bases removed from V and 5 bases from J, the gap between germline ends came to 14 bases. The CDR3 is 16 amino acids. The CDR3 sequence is CASSQEGGWGDNEQFF. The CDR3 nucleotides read TGTGCCAGCAGCCAAGAAGGCGGGTGGGGGGACAATGAGCAGTTCTTC.

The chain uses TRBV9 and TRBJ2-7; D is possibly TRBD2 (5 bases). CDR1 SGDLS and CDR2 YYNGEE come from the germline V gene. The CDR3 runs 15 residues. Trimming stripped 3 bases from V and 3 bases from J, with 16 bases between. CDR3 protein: CASSADLRTFYEQYF. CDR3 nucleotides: TGTGCCAGCAGCGCGGACCTAAGGACTTTCTACGAGCAGTACTTC.

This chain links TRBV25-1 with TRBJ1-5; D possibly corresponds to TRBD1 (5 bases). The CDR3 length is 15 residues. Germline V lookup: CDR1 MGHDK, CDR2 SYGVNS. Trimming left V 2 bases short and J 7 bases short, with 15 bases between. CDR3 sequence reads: CASSEGVGGEQPQHF. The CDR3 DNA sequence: TGTGCCAGCAGTGAAGGTGTGGGGGGAGAGCAGCCCCAGCATTTT.

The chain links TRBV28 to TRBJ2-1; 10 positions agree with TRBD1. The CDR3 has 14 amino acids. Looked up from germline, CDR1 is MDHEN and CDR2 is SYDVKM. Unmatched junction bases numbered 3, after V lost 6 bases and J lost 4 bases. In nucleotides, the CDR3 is TGTGCCAGCAGCTGGGACAGGGGATACAATGAGCAGTTCTTC. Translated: CASSWDRGYNEQFF.

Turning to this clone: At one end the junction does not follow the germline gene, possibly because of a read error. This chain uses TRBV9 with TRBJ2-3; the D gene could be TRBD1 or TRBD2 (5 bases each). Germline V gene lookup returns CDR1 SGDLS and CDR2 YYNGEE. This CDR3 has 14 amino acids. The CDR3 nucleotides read TGTGCCAGCAGCGTAGCTTACCGAGGGGATACGCGGTATTTT. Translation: CASSVAYRGDTRYF.

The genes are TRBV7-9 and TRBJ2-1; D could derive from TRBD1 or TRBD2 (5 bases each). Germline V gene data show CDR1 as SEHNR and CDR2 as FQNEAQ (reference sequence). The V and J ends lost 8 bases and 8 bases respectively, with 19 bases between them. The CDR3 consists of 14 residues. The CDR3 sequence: CASFPPGRVDEQFF. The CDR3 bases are TGTGCCAGCTTCCCCCCGGGGCGCGTCGATGAGCAGTTCTTC.

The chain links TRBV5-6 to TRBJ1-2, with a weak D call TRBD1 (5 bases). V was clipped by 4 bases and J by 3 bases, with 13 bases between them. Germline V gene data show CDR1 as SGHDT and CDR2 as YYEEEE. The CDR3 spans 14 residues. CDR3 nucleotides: TGTGCCAGCAGCCCCTCAGGGCCGTACTATGGCTACACCTTC. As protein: CASSPSGPYYGYTF.

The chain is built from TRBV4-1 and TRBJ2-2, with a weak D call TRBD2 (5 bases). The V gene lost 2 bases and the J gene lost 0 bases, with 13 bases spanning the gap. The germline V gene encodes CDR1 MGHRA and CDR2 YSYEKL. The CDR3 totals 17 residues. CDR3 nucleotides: TGCGCCAGCAGCCAATCTTCTGCCGGGGCGAACACCGGGGAGCTGTTTTTT. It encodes CASSQSSAGANTGELFF.

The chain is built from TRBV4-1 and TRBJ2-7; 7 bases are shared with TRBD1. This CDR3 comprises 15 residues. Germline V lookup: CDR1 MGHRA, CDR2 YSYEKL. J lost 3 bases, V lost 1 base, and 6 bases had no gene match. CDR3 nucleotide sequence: TGCGCCAGCAGCCAAGTTGGGGACAGCAACTACGAGCAGTACTTC. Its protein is CASSQVGDSNYEQYF.

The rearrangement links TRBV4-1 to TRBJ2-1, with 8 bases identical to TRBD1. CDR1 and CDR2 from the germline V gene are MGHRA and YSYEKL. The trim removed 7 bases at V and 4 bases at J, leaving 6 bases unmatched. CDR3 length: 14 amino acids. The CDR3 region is CASTHGQGYNEQFF. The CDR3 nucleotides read TGCGCCAGCACACATGGACAGGGTTACAATGAGCAGTTCTTC.

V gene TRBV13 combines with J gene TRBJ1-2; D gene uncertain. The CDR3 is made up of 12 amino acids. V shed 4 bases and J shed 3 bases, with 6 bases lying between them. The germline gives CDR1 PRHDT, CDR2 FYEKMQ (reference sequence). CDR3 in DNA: TGTGCCAGCAGCTGGGTGGACTATGGCTACACCTTC. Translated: CASSWVDYGYTF.

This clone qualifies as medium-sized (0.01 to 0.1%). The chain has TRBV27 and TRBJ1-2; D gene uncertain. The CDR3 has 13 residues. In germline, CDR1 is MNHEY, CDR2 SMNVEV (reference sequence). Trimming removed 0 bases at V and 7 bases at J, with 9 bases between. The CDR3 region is CASSLSEGSGYTF. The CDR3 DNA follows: TGTGCCAGCAGTTTATCGGAGGGTAGTGGCTACACCTTC.

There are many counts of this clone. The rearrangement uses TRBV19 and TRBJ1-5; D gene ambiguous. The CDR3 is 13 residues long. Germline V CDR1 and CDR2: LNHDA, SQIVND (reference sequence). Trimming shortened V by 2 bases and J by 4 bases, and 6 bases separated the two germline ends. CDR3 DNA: TGTGCCAGTAGTATAAACAAGAATCAGCCCCAGCATTTT. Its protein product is CASSINKNQPQHF.

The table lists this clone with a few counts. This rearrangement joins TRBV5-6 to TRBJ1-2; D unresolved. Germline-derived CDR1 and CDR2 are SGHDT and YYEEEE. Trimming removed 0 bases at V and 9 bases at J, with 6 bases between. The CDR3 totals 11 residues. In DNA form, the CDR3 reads TGTGCCAGCAGCTTGGGATCAAGCTACACCTTC. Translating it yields CASSLGSSYTF.

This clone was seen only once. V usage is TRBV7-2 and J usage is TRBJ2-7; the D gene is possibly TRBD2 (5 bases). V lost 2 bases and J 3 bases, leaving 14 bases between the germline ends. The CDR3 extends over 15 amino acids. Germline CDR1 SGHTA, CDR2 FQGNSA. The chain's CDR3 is CASSLLVANLYEQYF. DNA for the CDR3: TGTGCCAGCAGCTTATTGGTAGCGAACCTCTACGAGCAGTACTTC.

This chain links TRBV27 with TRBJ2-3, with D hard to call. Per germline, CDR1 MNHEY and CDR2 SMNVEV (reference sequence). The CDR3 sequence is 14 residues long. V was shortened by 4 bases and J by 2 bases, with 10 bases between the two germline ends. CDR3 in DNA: TGTGCCAGCAGTTCGCCTAGAGACACAGATACGCAGTATTTT. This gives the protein CASSSPRDTDTQYF.

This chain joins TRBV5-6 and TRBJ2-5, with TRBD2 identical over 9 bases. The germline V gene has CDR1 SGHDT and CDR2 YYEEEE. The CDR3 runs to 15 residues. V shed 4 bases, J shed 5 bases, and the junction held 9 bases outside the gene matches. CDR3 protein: CASSAAGGREETQYF. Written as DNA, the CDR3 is TGTGCCAGCAGCGCGGCGGGGGGGCGCGAGGAGACCCAGTACTTC.